Following are 20 T cell receptor beta chains from one sample sequenced in a study of T cell repertoires in cytomegalovirus infection. No antigen has been assigned to these receptors. TCRdb fed the reads into MiXCR, producing one record per CDR3 protein. This sample yields some 800,000 distinct CDR3 sequences, of which 32% are seen a single time; over 10% belongs to the top ten. Specimen: cultured CD8+ T cells from PBMCs, collected from culture after CMV antigen stimulation. Every receptor here comes from a human donor in good health (CMV status not recorded). Some clones in this sample may be carry-over from other donors' samples.

The J gene is TRBJ2-7, the V gene TRBV5-6; a possible D gene is TRBD2 (6 bases). The CDR3 has 14 residues. The V gene lost 4 bases and the J gene lost 7 bases, with 18 bases spanning the gap. Germline CDR1 reads SGHDT; CDR2 reads YYEEEE. The CDR3 DNA sequence: TGTGCCAGCAGCCTCGGGCGGGATTTGATAGAGCAGTACTTC. It codes for CASSLGRDLIEQYF. Full variable domain (remainder filled in from reference TRBV5-6 and TRBJ2-7): DAGVTQSPTHLIKTRGQQVTLRCSPKSGHDTVSWYQQALGQGPQFIFQYYEEEERQRGNFPDRFSGHQFPNYSSELNVNALLLGDSALYLCASSLGRDLIEQYFGPGTRLTVT.

This chain links TRBV28 with TRBJ2-3; D is unclear. This CDR3 contains 15 residues. CDR1 MDHEN and CDR2 SYDVKM come from the germline V gene. V lost 1 base and J 0 bases, leaving 8 bases between the germline ends. The CDR3 DNA is TGTGCCAGCAGTTTATTGGTTCTTAGCACAGATACGCAGTATTTT. Translation: CASSLLVLSTDTQYF. Full variable domain (outside the CDR3, taken from reference TRBV28 and TRBJ2-3): DVKVTQSSRYLVKRTGEKVFLECVQDMDHENMFWYRQDPGLGLRLIYFSYDVKMKEKGDIPEGYSVSREKKERFSLILESASTNQTSMYLCASSLLVLSTDTQYFGPGTRLTVL.

Details on this clonotype: A single base separates this from a much larger clone, so it may be a read error. This sequence joins TRBV12-3 or TRBV12-4 and TRBJ2-4; tentative D call: TRBD1 (5 bases). The CDR3 has 17 amino acids. The CDR3 reads CASSLEAGIIAKSIQYF. CDR3 nucleotides: TGTGCCAGCAGTTTAGAAGCAGGGATTATCGCCAAAAGCATTCAGTACTTC.

V and J are TRBV6-1 and TRBJ2-7; D perhaps matches TRBD1 (5 bases). The CDR3 consists of 13 residues. Per the germline V gene, CDR1 is MNHNS and CDR2 is SASEGT. Trimming stripped 1 base from V and 9 bases from J, with 13 bases between. The CDR3 DNA reads TGTGCCAGCAGTGAAGGGTGGAAGGGGCGGCAGTACGTC. This gives the protein CASSEGWKGRQYV.

This sequence joins TRBV28 and TRBJ1-1, with a possible D match to TRBD1 (6 bases). Germline-derived CDR1 and CDR2 are MDHEN and SYDVKM. Trimming shortened V by 4 bases and J by 6 bases, and 18 bases separated the two germline ends. The CDR3 runs 15 residues. The DNA of the CDR3 is TGTGCCAGCAGTTGGCAGGGAGGTGGGGGCCCTGAAGCTTTCTTT. Translation: CASSWQGGGGPEAFF.

The rearrangement links TRBV27 to TRBJ2-3, with TRBD2 matching over 8 bases. With 3 bases clipped from V and 1 base from J, the junction kept 3 bases outside the gene matches. From germline, CDR1 is MNHEY and CDR2 SMNVEV (reference sequence). The CDR3 runs 15 residues. The CDR3 is CASSFVAGRTDTQYF. The CDR3 coding sequence is TGTGCCAGCAGTTTTGTAGCGGGGCGCACAGATACGCAGTATTTT.

In its sample, this clonotype was seen a few times. The chain carries TRBV25-1 and TRBJ2-1, with D possibly being TRBD2 (6 bases). V was pared by 4 bases and J by 8 bases, with 12 bases between. CDR1 is MGHDK and CDR2 is SYGVNS in the germline V gene. The CDR3 totals 13 residues. CDR3 in amino acids: CASSGHGGYEQFF. CDR3 DNA: TGTGCCAGCAGTGGGCACGGGGGATATGAGCAGTTCTTC.

This clonotype was counted between two and nine times. The chain carries TRBV6-2 or TRBV6-3 and TRBJ2-5; 14 bases are a match to TRBD2. CDR1 and CDR2 (germline): MNHEY, SVGEGT. The ends lost 4 bases at V and 5 bases at J; junction bases unmatched: 6. The CDR3 has 16 residues. CDR3 in amino acids: CASSFWTSGGSETQYF. CDR3 coding DNA: TGTGCCAGCAGTTTCTGGACTAGCGGGGGGTCGGAGACCCAGTACTTC.

Regarding this clonotype: A much larger clonotype is one base distant, so this may be a read error. CDR3 in DNA: TGTGCCAGCAACTTAGCCTCTTATACCGCGGAGACCCAGTACTTC. Translated, it gives CASNLASYTAETQYF. The chain employs TRBV7-2 and TRBJ2-5; D remains ambiguous. The CDR3 covers 15 residues. Germline values: CDR1 SGHTA, CDR2 FQGNSA.

This clonotype has a count of ten or more. J is TRBJ1-2 and V is TRBV7-8; possible D gene TRBD1, 5 bases. V gave up 5 bases and J gave up 3 bases, with 16 bases separating them. There are 15 residues in the CDR3. Germline V gives CDR1 SGHVS, CDR2 FQNEAQ. CDR3 protein: CASSLAQGRDYGYTF. As DNA, the CDR3 is TGTGCCAGCAGCCTGGCCCAGGGTAGGGACTATGGCTACACCTTC.

The V call is TRBV4-1, the J call TRBJ1-5; a possible D gene is TRBD1 (6 bases). The CDR3 sequence is 13 residues long. CDR1 and CDR2 (germline): MGHRA, YSYEKL. Trimming took off 3 bases at V and 9 bases at J, with 12 bases between the two ends. CDR3 in amino acids: CASSQTGLPPQHF. DNA for the CDR3: TGCGCCAGCAGCCAGACAGGTTTGCCGCCCCAGCATTTT.

This chain uses TRBV6-6 with TRBJ2-7; possible D gene TRBD2, 5 bases. The length of the CDR3 is 13 residues. V gave up 6 bases and J gave up 3 bases, with 12 bases separating them. Germline V CDR1 and CDR2: MNHNY, SVGAGI (reference sequence). CDR3 region: CASRSGKGYEQYF. The CDR3 DNA follows: TGTGCCAGCAGATCGGGAAAAGGCTACGAGCAGTACTTC.

The rearrangement joins TRBV9 to TRBJ2-3; TRBD2 is a possible D gene (6 bases). This CDR3 is built from 14 residues. Germline CDR1 and CDR2: SGDLS and YYNGEE. The V gene lost 3 bases and the J gene lost 2 bases, with 10 bases spanning the gap. CDR3 DNA sequence: TGTGCCAGCAGCGGGGGACTTTTCACAGATACGCAGTATTTT. Translated, it gives CASSGGLFTDTQYF.

This sequence joins TRBV12-3 or TRBV12-4 and TRBJ1-1, with D maybe TRBD1 (5 bases). There are 16 residues in the CDR3. Between the trimmed V and J ends, which lost 3 bases and 3 bases, there was a span of 17 bases. The CDR3 spells CASSFLGQGEDTEAFF. CDR3 bases: TGTGCCAGCAGTTTTCTGGGGCAGGGAGAGGACACTGAAGCTTTCTTT.

This clonotype showed up just a few times. V and J are TRBV6-6 and TRBJ1-1; TRBD1 might be the D (6 bases). The CDR3 loop spans 17 amino acids. Germline values: CDR1 MNHNY, CDR2 SVGAGI (reference sequence). V shed 5 bases and J shed 5 bases, with 24 bases lying between them. CDR3 protein: CASSQPVETGTTTEAFF. The CDR3 DNA reads as TGTGCCAGCAGTCAACCGGTAGAAACAGGGACTACTACTGAAGCTTTCTTT.

The sample holds a few counts of this clonotype. This chain uses TRBV19 with TRBJ2-1; TRBD2 matches 10 bases. V lost 2 bases to trimming and J lost 6 bases; unmatched junction nucleotides: 10. CDR1 LNHDA and CDR2 SQIVND come from the germline V gene (reference sequence). This CDR3 contains 17 residues. DNA of the CDR3: TGTGCCAGTAGTATACATCCTCCGGGACTAGCGATCAATGAGCAGTTCTTC. Protein sequence: CASSIHPPGLAINEQFF. The variable domain in full, completed from reference TRBV19 and TRBJ2-1, reads DGGITQSPKYLFRKEGQNVTLSCEQNLNHDAMYWYRQDPGQGLRLIYYSQIVNDFQKGDIAEGYSVSREKKESFPLTVTSAQKNPTAFYLCASSIHPPGLAINEQFFGPGTRLTVL.

This clonotype was counted only a few times. This sequence joins TRBV19 and TRBJ1-1; no definite D call. V lost 3 bases, J lost 1 base, and 9 bases lay in between. CDR1 LNHDA and CDR2 SQIVND come from the germline V gene (reference sequence). This CDR3 is built from 14 residues. CDR3 in amino acids: CASSIRQKNTEAFF. CDR3 nucleotides: TGTGCCAGTAGTATTCGGCAGAAGAACACTGAAGCTTTCTTT.

The chain employs TRBV27 and TRBJ1-4; 9 nucleotides match TRBD1. The CDR3 extends over 15 amino acids. Germline V gene sequence: CDR1 MNHEY, CDR2 SMNVEV (reference sequence). The V segment lost 3 bases and the J segment 8 bases; nucleotides outside the gene matches: 7. The CDR3 region has the DNA TGTGCCAGCAGTTTTCGGGACAGGGTTGGAGAAAAACTGTTTTTT. Its protein product is CASSFRDRVGEKLFF.

This clonotype came up a few times. The chain links TRBV4-1 to TRBJ2-1; D ambiguous. V gave up 0 bases and J gave up 9 bases, with 6 bases separating them. CDR1 is MGHRA, CDR2 YSYEKL, per germline. CDR3 length: 12 residues. CDR3 nucleotides: TGCGCCAGCAGCCAAGAGGGCACTGAGCAGTTCTTC. The encoded protein is CASSQEGTEQFF.

The chain is built from TRBV6-5 and TRBJ2-2, with D perhaps matching TRBD2 (7 bases). In germline, CDR1 is MNHEY, CDR2 SVGAGI. The CDR3 totals 15 residues. V gave up 2 bases and J gave up 5 bases, with 12 bases separating them. The CDR3 bases are TGTGCCAGCAGTTACGGTGGGGGGGCGACCGGGGAGCTGTTTTTT. Protein: CASSYGGGATGELFF.